Listed below are T cell receptor beta chains from one sample, sequenced in a study of blood T cell repertoires in COVID-19. Assay: immunoSEQ multiplex PCR; the TCRdb copy retains only in-frame clones and omits some. Of about 290,000 clones in the sample, around four fifths are singletons; the top ten hold 4.1%. The sequencing sample was made of peripheral blood. All receptors derive from a woman between 45 and 60 years old with active or convalescent COVID-19. The CDR3 runs from the conserved cysteine through the conserved F or W. The D gene is left open where the match is weak. The size field is filled for only some rows; it gives once, few, many or a size class.

J gene,D gene,V gene,clone size,CDR3 DNA,CDR3 protein
TRBJ2-3,TRBD2,TRBV4-2,once,TGTGCCAGCAGCCAAGATTACAGGACTAGCGGGGCCCTCACAGATACGCAGTATTTT,CASSQDYRTSGALTDTQYF
TRBJ2-7,NA,TRBV11-2,NA,TGTGCCAGCAGCTTGGACGGGGGCGAGCAGTACTTC,CASSLDGGEQYF
TRBJ2-4,TRBD2,TRBV5-1,NA,TGCGCCAGCAGCCCTGGACTAGCGGGAGGTAACATTCAGTACTTC,CASSPGLAGGNIQYF
TRBJ2-3,TRBD2,TRBV11-2,NA,TGTGCCAGCAGCTCAGCGGGAGGGCCGACAGATACGCAGTATTTT,CASSSAGGPTDTQYF
TRBJ2-3,NA,TRBV5-8,NA,TGTGCCAGCAGTTATTGGTCATTTACTAGCACAGATACGCAGTATTTT,CASSYWSFTSTDTQYF
TRBJ2-3,NA,TRBV5-6,NA,TGTGCCAGCAGCTTAGGATCCCGGACACGGTATTTT,CASSLGSRTRYF
TRBJ2-1,NA,TRBV24-1,NA,TGTGCCACCAGTGGCAATCTCGGCTACAATGAGCAGTTCTTC,CATSGNLGYNEQFF
TRBJ1-1,TRBD1,TRBV6-5,few,TGTGCCAGCAGTAGGATGCAGGGGGCGAATGAAGCTTTCTTT,CASSRMQGANEAFF
TRBJ2-4,NA,TRBV11-2,NA,TGTGCCAGCAGCCGAATGACTGCAGCCAAAAACATTCAGTACTTC,CASSRMTAAKNIQYF
TRBJ1-6,NA,TRBV7-9,NA,TGTGCCAGCAGCTTTGATAGTGTAAACCTCCACTTT,CASSFDSVNLHF
TRBJ1-2,NA,TRBV4-1,NA,TGCGCCAGCAGCCAGGGCTTCGGCTATGGGCGCTCTGGCTACACCTTC,CASSQGFGYGRSGYTF
TRBJ2-1,TRBD2,TRBV19,NA,TGTGCCAGTATGGCGGGAGGGTCCTACAATGAGCAGTTCTTC,CASMAGGSYNEQFF
TRBJ1-5,TRBD1,TRBV19,NA,TGTGCCATAAACAGGGGGCAGGGGACGGGGAGTAATCAGCCCCAGCATTTT,CAINRGQGTGSNQPQHF
TRBJ2-5,NA,TRBV30,NA,TGTGCCTGGAGCCAGGGGCAAGAGACCCAGTACTTC,CAWSQGQETQYF
TRBJ2-3,TRBD2,TRBV11-1,NA,TGTGCCAGCAGCCACTGGGTAGCGGGAAGCACAGATACGCAGTATTTT,CASSHWVAGSTDTQYF
TRBJ2-1,NA,TRBV6-2/TRBV6-3,few,TGTGCCAGCAGCCCCTCTGGGGGGATTAAGCAGTTCTTC,CASSPSGGIKQFF
TRBJ2-5,TRBD2,TRBV9,NA,TGTGCCAGCAGCGTAGGACTAGCGGGAGGAGAAGAGACCCAGTACTTC,CASSVGLAGGEETQYF
TRBJ2-1,TRBD2,TRBV6-6,NA,TGTGCCAGCAGTTACTGGGCTAGCGGGAGTGACGATGAGCAGTTCTTC,CASSYWASGSDDEQFF
TRBJ1-4,TRBD1,TRBV19,NA,TGTGCCAGTCGCGCTTACAGGGGGCGCGGTGAAAAACTGTTTTTT,CASRAYRGRGEKLFF
TRBJ1-2,NA,TRBV15,NA,TGTGCCACCAGCAGAGGGCAGGGGCCCTACTTCTTC,CATSRGQGPYFF
TRBJ1-5,NA,TRBV28,NA,TGTGCCAGCAGTATTCCCGGGCGGGGGGGCAATCAGCCCCAGCATTTT,CASSIPGRGGNQPQHF
TRBJ1-2,NA,TRBV6-6,NA,TGTGCCAGCAGTTACATTGGGGGGAATGGCTACACCTTC,CASSYIGGNGYTF
TRBJ2-7,TRBD1,TRBV2,NA,TGTGCCAGCAATCCAGAGGCAGGGGGCTACGAGCAGTACTTC,CASNPEAGGYEQYF